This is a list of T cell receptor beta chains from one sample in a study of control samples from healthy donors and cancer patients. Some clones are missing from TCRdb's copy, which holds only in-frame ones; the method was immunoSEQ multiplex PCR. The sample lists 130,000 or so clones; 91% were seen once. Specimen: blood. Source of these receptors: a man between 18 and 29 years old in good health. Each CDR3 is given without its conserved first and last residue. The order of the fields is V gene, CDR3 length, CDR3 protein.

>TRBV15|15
ATSSIKPGTDGNTIY
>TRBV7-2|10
ASSSLAEEQY
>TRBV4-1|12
ASSQAQGPYGYT
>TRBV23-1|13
ASTPVRGQNTEAF
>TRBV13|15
ASSLGPGGGPNYGYT
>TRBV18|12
ASSPSGGSHGYT
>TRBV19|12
ASTGKLPGNEQF
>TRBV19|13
ASTAQYYSGNTIY
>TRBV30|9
AWKSGNEQY
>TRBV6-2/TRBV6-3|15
ASSYSFIRWGSNEQF
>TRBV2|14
ASSERRQGGDQPQH
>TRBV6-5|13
ASLRDLWGPGAQY
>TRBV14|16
ASSQRSSGGRNTDTQY
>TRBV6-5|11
ASRPTRYYGYT
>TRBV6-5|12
ASSYEASVYEQY
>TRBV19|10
ASSGGGETQY
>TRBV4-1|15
ASSPAQGAPLGYGYT
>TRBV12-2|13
ASRLRQYGDNEQF
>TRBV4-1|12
ASSQSRGHHGYT
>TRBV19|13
ASKDVWDGRETQY
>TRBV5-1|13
ASSPDRGGGKTQY
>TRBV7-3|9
ASSSGFEQF
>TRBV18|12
ASSPPGTGHGYT
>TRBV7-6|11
ASSLGFSTEAF
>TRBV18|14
ASSRRSVPSTDTQY
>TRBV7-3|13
ASSTTGASGNTIY
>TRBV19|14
ASSIDHGQGASGYT
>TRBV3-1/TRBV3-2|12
ASSPPAGFKTQY
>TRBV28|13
ASRHKDGRGYEQY
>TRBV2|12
ASSEFAVAGELF
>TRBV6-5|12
ASSYGVTNEKLF
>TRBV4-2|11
ASSQDRYEKLF
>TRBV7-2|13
ASSLAVGQGQPQH
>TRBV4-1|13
ASSHPDRANQPQH
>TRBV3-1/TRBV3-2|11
ASSQTNREKLF
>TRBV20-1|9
SALPNTEAF
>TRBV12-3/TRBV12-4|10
ASSLGAGEQY
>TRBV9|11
ASSVAPSFEQY
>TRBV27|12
ASSFGQGGQPQH
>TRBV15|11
ATSSRENTEAF
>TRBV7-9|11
ASSLVLAETQY
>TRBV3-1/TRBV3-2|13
ASSQGRGGNSPLH
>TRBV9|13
ASSVRAGDTGELF
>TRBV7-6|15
ASSPRGIAGDGGELF
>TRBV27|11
ASGMIGGHEQY
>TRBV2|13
ASSVGGAGNQPQH
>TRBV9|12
ASARQGANEKLF
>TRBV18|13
ASSPPGNGYNEQF